These T cell receptor beta chains were read from a single sample in a study of CD8+ T cells in alopecia areata. Data came from immunoSEQ multiplex PCR; TCRdb stores just in-frame clones and leaves some out. Among 110,000 or so clones listed, less than 70% were seen once. The source was CD4+ T cells sorted from blood, collected at week 24, from a patient treated with tofacitinib. Receptors were obtained from a human donor with alopecia areata. CDR3s include the opening cysteine and the closing phenylalanine or tryptophan. Fields, in order: CDR3 DNA, CDR3 protein, V gene, J gene, D gene, clone size. A D gene is named only where the DNA matches it firmly. For some rows the clone size is stated as once, few or many, or as a class when expanded; others skip it.

DNA: TGCAGCGTGAAAGGGCTAGCGGGGAGGCATGGCGGGGAGCTGTTTTTT
CDR3: CSVKGLAGRHGGELFF
V: TRBV29-1
J: TRBJ2-2
D: TRBD2
size: .

DNA: TGTGCCAGCAGACCGGGACCTTCGAAATTGGAGCAGTTCTTC
CDR3: CASRPGPSKLEQFF
V: TRBV2
J: TRBJ2-1
D: .
size: .

DNA: TGCGCCAGCAGCATCAAACCGGGACAGGGGGTTTCACCCCTCCACTTT
CDR3: CASSIKPGQGVSPLHF
V: TRBV5-1
J: TRBJ1-6
D: TRBD1
size: .

DNA: TGTGCCAGCAGTTTATCCGCGGGGGTGGGCACTGAAGCTTTCTTT
CDR3: CASSLSAGVGTEAFF
V: TRBV27
J: TRBJ1-1
D: .
size: .

DNA: TGTGCCAGCAGCCGAGGACAGGGCTACGAGCAGTACTTC
CDR3: CASSRGQGYEQYF
V: TRBV11-1
J: TRBJ2-7
D: TRBD1
size: .

DNA: TGCAGCGCCGCCCCACAGGGGTCCTCCTACGAGCAGTACTTC
CDR3: CSAAPQGSSYEQYF
V: TRBV29-1
J: TRBJ2-7
D: TRBD1
size: .

DNA: TGCAGCGTTGAAGATCGAGGGTCAGGGGGCAAGGGGTACGAGCAGTACTTC
CDR3: CSVEDRGSGGKGYEQYF
V: TRBV29-1
J: TRBJ2-7
D: TRBD1
size: .

DNA: TGTGCCAGCAGCCCCCCGGGGCTTTCGGAAGGAAACACCATATATTTT
CDR3: CASSPPGLSEGNTIYF
V: TRBV7-9
J: TRBJ1-3
D: .
size: few

DNA: TGTGCCAGCAGTTTGGACAGGGGCGACACTGAAGCTTTCTTT
CDR3: CASSLDRGDTEAFF
V: TRBV6-6
J: TRBJ1-1
D: TRBD1
size: .

DNA: TGTGCCAGCAGCTTGTTGACTAGCGGCAGCACAGATACGCAGTATTTT
CDR3: CASSLLTSGSTDTQYF
V: TRBV7-6
J: TRBJ2-3
D: TRBD2
size: .

DNA: TGCAGCGTTGACCGGACAGGGAATGGGTACGAGCAGTACTTC
CDR3: CSVDRTGNGYEQYF
V: TRBV29-1
J: TRBJ2-7
D: TRBD1
size: few

DNA: TGTGCCAGCAGTATCTCTTCGGGACGGAGTTTCTACGAGCAGTACTTC
CDR3: CASSISSGRSFYEQYF
V: TRBV27
J: TRBJ2-7
D: .
size: .

DNA: TGTGCCAGCTCACGGGACAGATACGAGCAGTACTTC
CDR3: CASSRDRYEQYF
V: TRBV18
J: TRBJ2-7
D: TRBD1
size: .

DNA: TGTGCCAGCTCGCAACCTAGCGGGGTTACCTTCAATGAGCAGTTCTTC
CDR3: CASSQPSGVTFNEQFF
V: TRBV9
J: TRBJ2-1
D: TRBD2
size: .

DNA: TGCGCCAGCAGCCAAGATGGCAGTAGCGGGTCCCCTCAGTACTTC
CDR3: CASSQDGSSGSPQYF
V: TRBV4-1
J: TRBJ2-5
D: TRBD2
size: few

DNA: TGTGCCAGCAGAGACCCGGGAGGCTACGAGCAGTACTTC
CDR3: CASRDPGGYEQYF
V: TRBV25-1
J: TRBJ2-7
D: TRBD2
size: .

DNA: TGTGCCAGCGACAGGGAACCACAAGAGACCCAGTACTTC
CDR3: CASDREPQETQYF
V: TRBV2
J: TRBJ2-5
D: TRBD1
size: .

DNA: TGCGCCAGCAGCTTGTCCACAGGGAGCGACGGAAACACCATATATTTT
CDR3: CASSLSTGSDGNTIYF
V: TRBV5-1
J: TRBJ1-3
D: .
size: many

DNA: TGCAGCGTTGTTGTCGGAAACACCATATATTTT
CDR3: CSVVVGNTIYF
V: TRBV29-1
J: TRBJ1-3
D: .
size: .

DNA: TGTGCCAGCAGCTTGTCGTACCAAGAGACCCAGTACTTC
CDR3: CASSLSYQETQYF
V: TRBV7-9
J: TRBJ2-5
D: .
size: .

DNA: TGTGCCAGCAGCCCACAACAGGGGAGGAATGAAAAACTGTTTTTT
CDR3: CASSPQQGRNEKLFF
V: TRBV7-2
J: TRBJ1-4
D: TRBD1
size: .

DNA: TGTGCCAGCAGCTTACCCGGACTAGCGGGGGCTGGTGAGCAGTTCTTC
CDR3: CASSLPGLAGAGEQFF
V: TRBV11-2
J: TRBJ2-1
D: TRBD2
size: .

DNA: TGTGCCAGCATGGTGGGGTCTGGAAACACCATATATTTT
CDR3: CASMVGSGNTIYF
V: TRBV2
J: TRBJ1-3
D: .
size: few

DNA: TGTGCCAGCAGCCCCCCAGCTGTCCGTACCAATGGCTACACCTTC
CDR3: CASSPPAVRTNGYTF
V: TRBV7-9
J: TRBJ1-2
D: .
size: few

DNA: TGTGCCACCAGCAGAGATCTTAAGTCGTACGAGCAGTACTTC
CDR3: CATSRDLKSYEQYF
V: TRBV15
J: TRBJ2-7
D: .
size: .

DNA: TGCGCCAGCAGCAGGGGGACAGGGCAAGAGACCCAGTACTTC
CDR3: CASSRGTGQETQYF
V: TRBV5-1
J: TRBJ2-5
D: TRBD1
size: .

DNA: TGTGCCAGCAGGTGGCTAGCGCCCGCCGATACGCAGTATTTT
CDR3: CASRWLAPADTQYF
V: TRBV2
J: TRBJ2-3
D: .
size: few

DNA: TGTGCCAGCAGCTTAAGGTCTGCTAACTATGGCTACACCTTC
CDR3: CASSLRSANYGYTF
V: TRBV7-2
J: TRBJ1-2
D: .
size: .

DNA: TGTGCCAGCAGCGGACCCTCAACGGAGACCCAGTACTTC
CDR3: CASSGPSTETQYF
V: TRBV6-6
J: TRBJ2-5
D: .
size: .

DNA: TGCGCCAGCAGCCAAGATGACGTACCCCAAGAGACCCAGTACTTC
CDR3: CASSQDDVPQETQYF
V: TRBV4-3
J: TRBJ2-5
D: .
size: few

DNA: TGTGCCAGCAGCCCGCAGGGGGCGCGAACTGAAGCTTTCTTT
CDR3: CASSPQGARTEAFF
V: TRBV7-9
J: TRBJ1-1
D: TRBD1
size: .

DNA: TGTGCCAGCGGGCCCGGGACAGGGATTTCACCCCTCCACTTT
CDR3: CASGPGTGISPLHF
V: TRBV7-9
J: TRBJ1-6
D: TRBD1
size: .

DNA: TGTGCCAGCAGCCTGGACAGCGGCTATGGCTACACCTTC
CDR3: CASSLDSGYGYTF
V: TRBV9
J: TRBJ1-2
D: .
size: .

DNA: TGTGCCAGCAGCTTAGTAGACGGCACTGAAGCTTTCTTT
CDR3: CASSLVDGTEAFF
V: TRBV11-2
J: TRBJ1-1
D: .
size: .

DNA: TGTGCCAGCAGCCAAGGAGGCTTCTCCGGGACAGGGGGTTTTCAATTTGGGAATGAGCAGTTCTTC
CDR3: CASSQGGFSGTGGFQFGNEQFF
V: TRBV4-2
J: TRBJ2-1
D: TRBD1
size: .

DNA: TGTGCCAGCAGCCCAGTGGGGCAAAACACCGGGGAGCTGTTTTTT
CDR3: CASSPVGQNTGELFF
V: TRBV7-8
J: TRBJ2-2
D: .
size: .

DNA: TGCAGCGTTGAGAACCCCGGCTCCCAAGTTAACGTCCTGACTTTC
CDR3: CSVENPGSQVNVLTF
V: TRBV29-1
J: TRBJ2-6
D: .
size: few

DNA: TGTGCCAGCAGCCCCCAGGGTAATGAGCAGTTCTTC
CDR3: CASSPQGNEQFF
V: TRBV4-2
J: TRBJ2-1
D: .
size: .

DNA: TGCGCCAGCAGCTCCGCATTGAACACTGAAGCTTTCTTT
CDR3: CASSSALNTEAFF
V: TRBV5-1
J: TRBJ1-1
D: .
size: once

DNA: TGCGCCAGCACCCCTTCCGGGGCCGGGGAGCTGTTTTTT
CDR3: CASTPSGAGELFF
V: TRBV5-1
J: TRBJ2-2
D: .
size: once

DNA: TGTGCCAGCAGGAGACAGACTGAAGCTTTCTTT
CDR3: CASRRQTEAFF
V: TRBV5-6
J: TRBJ1-1
D: .
size: .

DNA: TGCAGCGTTGAATCGGACAGGGGCACTGAAGCTTTCTTT
CDR3: CSVESDRGTEAFF
V: TRBV29-1
J: TRBJ1-1
D: TRBD1
size: .

DNA: TGCAGCGGGTCAATGGACAGTTACACCGGGGAGCTGTTTTTT
CDR3: CSGSMDSYTGELFF
V: TRBV29-1
J: TRBJ2-2
D: .
size: .

DNA: TGTGCCACCAGCAGAGGGACAGGTAATGGGGAGCAGTACTTC
CDR3: CATSRGTGNGEQYF
V: TRBV15
J: TRBJ2-7
D: TRBD1
size: .